The rows below give T cell receptor beta chains drawn from one sample of a study of CD8 T cells in ankylosing spondylitis. TCRdb called the 5' RACE reads again in MiXCR, with one record for every CDR3 protein. Among about 300,000 distinct CDR3 sequences listed, roughly 20% were seen once. Sequencing was carried out using blood, either unsorted or a sorted T cell fraction (not recorded which). These receptors were taken from a female donor with ankylosing spondylitis or in good health (not recorded which). Both conserved end residues are part of each CDR3. A D gene is named only where the DNA matches it firmly. Clone size, where shown, is once, few, many, or a class for clones that have expanded.

clone_size | j_call | v_call | d_call | cdr3_nt | cdr3_aa
few | TRBJ2-7 | TRBV6-4 | TRBD2 | TGTGCCAGCAGTGACCCCCGGGGGGTGGCCTACGAGCAGTACTTC | CASSDPRGVAYEQYF
. | TRBJ1-1 | TRBV29-1 | TRBD1 | TGCAGCGTTGAGAGGGGGCCCACTGAAGCTTTCTTT | CSVERGPTEAFF
few | TRBJ2-2 | TRBV12-3/TRBV12-4 | . | TGTGCCAGCAGCTGGGCCGGGACGGCGAACACCGGGGAGCTGTTTTTT | CASSWAGTANTGELFF
few | TRBJ2-7 | TRBV10-3 | TRBD2 | TGTGCCATCAGTGAGTCTAGCGGGAGAGCCTACGAGCAGTACTTC | CAISESSGRAYEQYF
few | TRBJ1-1 | TRBV7-9 | . | TGTGCCAGCAGCTTCACAGGTCAGACTGAAGCTTTCTTT | CASSFTGQTEAFF
few | TRBJ2-7 | TRBV7-9 | . | TGTGCCAGCGGCCCACAGGACGCCTACGAGCAGTACTTC | CASGPQDAYEQYF
. | TRBJ1-1 | TRBV6-2/TRBV6-3 | . | TGTGCCAGCAGTTATCGCCAGGTCGAAGCTTTCTTT | CASSYRQVEAFF
few | TRBJ2-5 | TRBV6-5 | . | TGTGCCAGCAGTTCCTCGATTGTCCCCGGGGAGACCCAGTACTTC | CASSSSIVPGETQYF
. | TRBJ1-2 | TRBV15 | . | TGTGCCACCAGCAGAGATATCGGTAACCAGCCCCAATATGGCTACACCTTC | CATSRDIGNQPQYGYTF
few | TRBJ2-4 | TRBV7-2 | . | TGTGCCAGCAGCTTAGCGGGCGGGTGGGTCAAAAACATTCAGTACTTC | CASSLAGGWVKNIQYF
. | TRBJ1-1 | TRBV21-1 | . | TGTGCCAGCAGCAATAGACGCGCGAACACTGAAGCTTTCTTT | CASSNRRANTEAFF
. | TRBJ2-1 | TRBV6-1 | TRBD2 | TGTGCCGCGGGGGCTAGCGGGAGGAATGAGCAGTTCTTC | CAAGASGRNEQFF
few | TRBJ2-7 | TRBV20-1 | . | TGCAGTGCTAGAGTGACAGGAACCTACGAGCAGTACTTC | CSARVTGTYEQYF